The next 16 T cell receptor beta chains were all read from a single sample in a study of blood T cell repertoires in COVID-19. Produced via immunoSEQ multiplex PCR; TCRdb's table is partial and in-frame only. The table has a few hundred thousand clones, more than 85% seen once; the top ten hold about 18%. The sequencing input was PBMCs or T cells enriched from blood (not recorded which). The receptor source for this set is a woman between 25 and 40 years old who had recovered from COVID-19.

The chain is built from TRBV19 and TRBJ2-6; the match to TRBD1 covers 8 bases. Germline V gene lookup returns CDR1 LNHDA and CDR2 SQIVND (reference sequence). The CDR3 covers 18 residues. The junction had 11 bases not matched to a gene; V was cut back by 5 bases and J by 2 bases. The DNA of the CDR3 is TGTGCCAGTAGTCCACGGACAGGGAAGCCTCCTGGGGCCAACGTCCTGACTTTC. Translation gives CASSPRTGKPPGANVLTF.

V usage is TRBV6-4 and J usage is TRBJ1-6, with D unclear. Deletions cut 3 bases from V and 6 bases from J, with 6 bases between. The CDR3 is 13 residues long. Germline CDR1 MRHNA, CDR2 SNTAGT. The CDR3 reads CASSEGGNSPLHF. In DNA, the CDR3 is TGTGCCAGCAGTGAAGGAGGTAATTCACCCCTCCACTTT.

The V call is TRBV11-2, the J call TRBJ2-1, with 8 bases aligning to TRBD2. The germline V gene has CDR1 SGHAT and CDR2 FQNNGV. This CDR3 spans 13 amino acids. The V segment lost 3 bases and the J segment 8 bases; nucleotides outside the gene matches: 3. DNA for the CDR3: TGTGCCAGCAGCTTCTCGGGAGGGGATGAGCAGTTCTTC. Its translation is CASSFSGGDEQFF.

The chain is built from TRBV15 and TRBJ2-7; a possible D gene is TRBD1 (5 bases). V gave up 9 bases and J gave up 5 bases, with 20 bases separating them. CDR3 length equals 14 residues. Germline V CDR1 and CDR2: LNHNV, YYDKDF (reference sequence). The CDR3 loop reads CATRKAGLGHEQYF. The CDR3 nucleotides are TGTGCCACTAGAAAGGCCGGTCTGGGGCACGAGCAGTACTTC.

This rearrangement joins TRBV5-5 to TRBJ1-1; no firm D call. Germline V gene sequence: CDR1 SGHKS, CDR2 YYEKEE (reference sequence). The germline V and J ends were trimmed by 2 bases and 0 bases, with 8 bases remaining between them. CDR3 length: 14 residues. The CDR3 reads CASSFSRLNTEAFF. DNA for the CDR3: TGTGCCAGCAGCTTCTCCAGGTTGAACACTGAAGCTTTCTTT.

This clone was picked up one time. The rearrangement links TRBV19 to TRBJ1-2; TRBD1 matches 8 bases. The CDR3 covers 17 residues. From germline, CDR1 is LNHDA and CDR2 SQIVND (reference sequence). Unmatched junction bases numbered 13, after V lost 5 bases and J lost 2 bases. As DNA, the CDR3 is TGTGCCAGTAGTTTCCGTTCGGACAGGGTAAAGAACTATGGCTACACCTTC. It specifies CASSFRSDRVKNYGYTF.

V and J are TRBV7-2 and TRBJ1-5, with 9 bases that match TRBD1. The length of the CDR3 is 16 residues. The germline V gene has CDR1 SGHTA and CDR2 FQGNSA. After removal of 5 bases from V and 4 bases from J, the junction contained 9 bases not matched to a gene. The CDR3 loop reads CASSIRGGTGNQPQHF. The CDR3 DNA reads TGTGCCAGCAGCATCCGGGGTGGGACAGGGAATCAGCCCCAGCATTTT.

This CDR3 reads CASSLPPGFGEQYF. The CDR3 bases are TGTGCCAGCAGTTTACCCCCCGGGTTCGGCGAGCAGTACTTC. This sequence joins TRBV28 and TRBJ2-7; no clear D. The CDR3 contains 14 residues. V dropped 2 bases and J dropped 6 bases, with 14 bases sitting between them. Germline V CDR1 and CDR2: MDHEN, SYDVKM.

The chain joins TRBV9 to TRBJ2-7; 11 bases line up with TRBD2. This CDR3 is built from 16 residues. Germline CDR1 SGDLS, CDR2 YYNGEE. The trim removed 0 bases at V and 4 bases at J, leaving 6 bases unmatched. In nucleotides, the CDR3 is TGTGCCAGCAGCGTAGGTGTAGCGGGGGGGCCATACGAGCAGTACTTC. Translating gives CASSVGVAGGPYEQYF.

The sample holds many counts of this clone. The CDR3 here is CASSYSRTSEETQYF. The DNA of the CDR3 is TGTGCCAGCAGTTACTCGAGGACTAGCGAAGAGACCCAGTACTTC. This chain uses TRBV6-5 with TRBJ2-5, with 9 bases fitting TRBD2. V lost 0 bases to trimming and J lost 3 bases; unmatched junction nucleotides: 2. The CDR3 totals 15 residues. CDR1 and CDR2 (germline): MNHEY, SVGAGI.

This clone was picked up one time. This rearrangement joins TRBV3-1 (or the pseudogene TRBV3-2) to TRBJ2-3, with 8 bases that match TRBD2. CDR1 and CDR2 (germline): LGHDT, YNNKEL (reference sequence). The CDR3 is made up of 15 amino acids. Losses at the gene ends were 1 base for V and 2 bases for J; bases not matched to a gene: 2. CDR3 sequence reads: CASSQGGGNTDTQYF. The CDR3 DNA is TGTGCCAGCAGCCAAGGCGGGGGGAACACAGATACGCAGTATTTT.

The gene calls are TRBV6-5 and TRBJ2-7, with 11 bases lining up with TRBD1. Germline V gives CDR1 MNHEY, CDR2 SVGAGI. This CDR3 has 15 amino acids. V shed 6 bases, J shed 3 bases, and the junction held 7 bases outside the gene matches. CDR3 sequence: CASRRGTGGVYEQYF. In nucleotides, the CDR3 is TGTGCCAGCAGAAGAGGGACAGGGGGTGTCTACGAGCAGTACTTC.

V and J are TRBV5-6 and TRBJ1-4; no reliable D call. Germline V gene lookup returns CDR1 SGHDT and CDR2 YYEEEE. The CDR3 has 14 amino acids. The V end lost 0 bases, the J end lost 7 bases, and 10 bases lay between the germline ends. DNA of the CDR3: TGTGCCAGCAGCTTGGGTAGAGGGAGTGAAAAACTGTTTTTT. The encoded protein is CASSLGRGSEKLFF. Supplemented by reference TRBV5-6 and TRBJ1-4, the full variable domain reads DAGVTQSPTHLIKTRGQQVTLRCSPKSGHDTVSWYQQALGQGPQFIFQYYEEEERQRGNFPDRFSGHQFPNYSSELNVNALLLGDSALYLCASSLGRGSEKLFFGSGTQLSVL.

The CDR3 protein is CASSLAGQLAASSYNEQFF. The CDR3 nucleotides read TGTGCCAGCAGCTTAGCGGGACAACTAGCGGCAAGCTCCTACAATGAGCAGTTCTTC. The J gene is TRBJ2-1, the V gene TRBV7-2, with 8 bases matching TRBD2. J gave up 0 bases and V 0 bases, and 10 bases lay outside the gene matches. This CDR3 has 19 amino acids. Looked up from germline, CDR1 is SGHTA and CDR2 is FQGNSA.

The chain recombines TRBV24-1 with TRBJ2-1, with 11 nucleotides matching TRBD2. J gave up 6 bases and V 8 bases, and 14 bases lay outside the gene matches. CDR1 KGHDR and CDR2 SFDVKD come from the germline V gene. This CDR3 comprises 17 residues. The CDR3 DNA follows: TGTGCCACCAAGGGGACTAGCGGCGAATGGGGCGTCAATGAGCAGTTCTTC. It is translated as CATKGTSGEWGVNEQFF.

This chain uses TRBV6-2 or TRBV6-3 with TRBJ2-7; D is perhaps TRBD1 (6 bases). V lost 2 bases and J 6 bases, leaving 14 bases between the germline ends. This CDR3 has 14 amino acids. In germline, CDR1 is MNHEY, CDR2 SVGEGT. The CDR3 coding sequence is TGTGCCAGCAGTTACCAGGGGTTGCGTGCCGAGCAGTACTTC. This codes for CASSYQGLRAEQYF.